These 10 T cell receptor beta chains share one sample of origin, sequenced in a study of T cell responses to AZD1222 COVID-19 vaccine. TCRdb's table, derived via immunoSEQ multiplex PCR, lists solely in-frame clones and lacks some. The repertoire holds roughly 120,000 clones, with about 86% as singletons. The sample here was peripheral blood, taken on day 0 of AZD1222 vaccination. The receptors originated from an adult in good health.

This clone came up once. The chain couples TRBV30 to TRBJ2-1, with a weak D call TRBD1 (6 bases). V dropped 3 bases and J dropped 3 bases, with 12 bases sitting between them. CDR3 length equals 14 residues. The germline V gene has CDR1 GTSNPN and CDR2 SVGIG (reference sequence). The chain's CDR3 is CAWRMDSFYNEQFF. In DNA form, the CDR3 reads TGTGCCTGGAGGATGGACAGCTTCTACAATGAGCAGTTCTTC.

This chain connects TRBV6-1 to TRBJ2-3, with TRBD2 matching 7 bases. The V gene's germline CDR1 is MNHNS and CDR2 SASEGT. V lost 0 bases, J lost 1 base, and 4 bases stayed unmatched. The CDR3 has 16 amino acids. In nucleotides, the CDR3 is TGTGCCAGCAGTGAAGCAGGCGGGAGTGGCACAGATACGCAGTATTTT. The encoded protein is CASSEAGGSGTDTQYF.

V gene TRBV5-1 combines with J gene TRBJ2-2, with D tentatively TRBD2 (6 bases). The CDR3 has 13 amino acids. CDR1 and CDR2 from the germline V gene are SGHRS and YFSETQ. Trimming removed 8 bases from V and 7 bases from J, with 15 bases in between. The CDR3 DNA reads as TGCGCCAGGGCGCTAGCGAGTTTCGGGGAGCTGTTTTTT. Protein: CARALASFGELFF.

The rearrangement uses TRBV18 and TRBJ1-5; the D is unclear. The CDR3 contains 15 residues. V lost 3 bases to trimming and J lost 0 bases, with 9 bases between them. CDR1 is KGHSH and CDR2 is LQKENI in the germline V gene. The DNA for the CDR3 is TGTGCCAGCTCACCGGAGTCAAATAGCAATCAGCCCCAGCATTTT. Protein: CASSPESNSNQPQHF.

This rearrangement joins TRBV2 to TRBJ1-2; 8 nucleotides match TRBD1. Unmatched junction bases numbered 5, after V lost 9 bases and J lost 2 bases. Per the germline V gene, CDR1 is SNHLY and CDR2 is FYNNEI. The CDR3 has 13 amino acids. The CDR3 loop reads CASTGTGNYGYTF. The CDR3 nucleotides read TGTGCCAGTACCGGGACAGGCAACTATGGCTACACCTTC.

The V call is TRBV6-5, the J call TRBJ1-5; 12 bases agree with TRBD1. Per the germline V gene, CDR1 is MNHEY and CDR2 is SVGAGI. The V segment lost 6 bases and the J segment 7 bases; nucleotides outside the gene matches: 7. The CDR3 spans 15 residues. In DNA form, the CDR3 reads TGTGCCAGCAGATCGGGACAGGGGGCTAACCAGCCCCAGCATTTT. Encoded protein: CASRSGQGANQPQHF.

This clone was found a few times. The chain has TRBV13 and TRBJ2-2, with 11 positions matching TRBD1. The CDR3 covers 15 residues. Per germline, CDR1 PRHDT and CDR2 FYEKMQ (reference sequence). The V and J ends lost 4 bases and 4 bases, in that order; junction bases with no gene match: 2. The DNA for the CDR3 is TGTGCCAGCAGCTGGGGACAGGGGGGCACCGGGGAGCTGTTTTTT. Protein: CASSWGQGGTGELFF.

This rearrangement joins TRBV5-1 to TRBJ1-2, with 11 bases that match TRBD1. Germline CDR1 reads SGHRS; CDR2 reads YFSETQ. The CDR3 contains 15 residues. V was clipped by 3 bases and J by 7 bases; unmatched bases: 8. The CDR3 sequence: CASSSSGQGVSGYTF. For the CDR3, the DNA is TGCGCCAGCAGCTCCTCGGGACAGGGGGTGTCTGGCTACACCTTC.

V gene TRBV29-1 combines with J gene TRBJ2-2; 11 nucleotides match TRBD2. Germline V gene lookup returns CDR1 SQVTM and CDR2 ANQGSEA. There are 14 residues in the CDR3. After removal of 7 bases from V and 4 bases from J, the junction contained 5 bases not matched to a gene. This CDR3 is CSGAGTSGTGELFF. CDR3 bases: TGCAGCGGGGCCGGGACTAGCGGCACCGGGGAGCTGTTTTTT.

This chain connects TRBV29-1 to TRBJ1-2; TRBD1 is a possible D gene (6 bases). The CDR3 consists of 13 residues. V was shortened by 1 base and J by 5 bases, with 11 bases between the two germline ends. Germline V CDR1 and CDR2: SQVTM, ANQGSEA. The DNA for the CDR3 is TGCAGCGTTGAAGCCGGGGGCAGATATGGCTACACCTTC. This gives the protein CSVEAGGRYGYTF.